This T cell receptor beta chain was documented in a study of OX40 agonist ivuxolimab in advanced cancers. Study at large: Recorded diagnoses for dose-escalation patients were hepatocellular carcinoma, melanoma, renal cell or head and neck cancer.

Assay used: immunoSEQ multiplex PCR; TCRdb lists only in-frame clones, some missing. The sample carries under 85,000 clones, 70% to 90% recorded once. Germline V CDR1 and CDR2: MNHEY, SVGAGI. The CDR3 length is 16 residues. The germline V and J ends were trimmed by 2 bases and 7 bases, with 17 bases remaining between them. Whole-study findings and limits: Both blood CD4+ and CD8+ T cells showed clonal growth by week 6 at 0.1 to 3.0 mg/kg. People who partly responded at 0.1-3.0 mg/kg had some of the least clonal expansion seen.

Details on this clone: Its antigen remains unidentified.

Blood samples were obtained at baseline, cycle 4 day 1, and cycle 7 day 1. Sequencing used CD4+ or CD8+ T cells sorted from blood, obtained in a trial of the OX40 agonist ivuxolimab. The V and J genes are TRBV6-5 and TRBJ2-2; perhaps TRBD2 as D (5 bases). This sequence was found in an adult with an advanced solid tumor such as melanoma, head and neck, liver or kidney cancer. The CDR3 bases are TGTGCCAGCAGTTACATCCGGCTAGAGGGTGGCGGGGAGCTGTTTTTT. Its translation is CASSYIRLEGGGELFF.